The present T cell receptor beta chain was sequenced within a study of blood T cells in healthy people across ages. Study-wide points: A strong correlation was seen between TCR beta diversity and naive T cell percentage. The donors' CMV status was not determined, possibly confounding changes in expanded clonotypes.

For the second PCR, which ran for 7 to 11 cycles, a sample-barcoded 5' primer and a J-beta primer mix were used. TCRdb independently ran MiXCR on the 5' RACE reads; one entry per CDR3 protein. Of 750,000 to 950,000 distinct CDR3 sequences in the sample, 29% were seen once. Unmatched junction bases numbered 8, after V lost 6 bases and J lost 5 bases. In germline, CDR1 is SNHLY, CDR2 FYNNEI. The CDR3 spans 16 residues. On this clonotype itself: Its antigen is not known.

These data are also associated with another study on T cells of mothers and their children. That work contributes: Healthy Caucasian mothers, a few in number, and their six children were the donors. Slightly higher but non-significant overlap marked related mother-child pairs versus unrelated pairs.

The chain uses TRBV2 and TRBJ2-1; 12 bases line up with TRBD2. This TCR was recovered from a woman in her 40s in good health. The specimen was blood. The CDR3 DNA reads as TGTGCCAGCAGCCTCTTACTAGCGGGGGGAAACAATGAGCAGTTCTTC. Protein: CASSLLLAGGNNEQFF. The variable domain in full, with the rest retrieved from reference TRBV2 and TRBJ2-1, is EPEVTQTPSHQVTQMGQEVILRCVPISNHLYFYWYRQILGQKVEFLVSFYNNEISEKSEIFDDQFSVERPDGSNFTLKIRSTKLEDSAMYFCASSLLLAGGNNEQFFGPGTRLTVL.